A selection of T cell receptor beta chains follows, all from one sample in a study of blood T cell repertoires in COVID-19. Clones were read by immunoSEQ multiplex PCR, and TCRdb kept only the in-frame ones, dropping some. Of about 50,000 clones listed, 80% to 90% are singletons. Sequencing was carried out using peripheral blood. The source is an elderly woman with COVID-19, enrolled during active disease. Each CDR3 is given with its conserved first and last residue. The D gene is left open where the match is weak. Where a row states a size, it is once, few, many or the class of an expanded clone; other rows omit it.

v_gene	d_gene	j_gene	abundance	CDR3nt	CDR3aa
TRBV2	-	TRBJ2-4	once	TGTGCCAGCAGTGAGCCTCAGGGCCAGATCCGGGCCAAAAACATTCAGTACTTC	CASSEPQGQIRAKNIQYF
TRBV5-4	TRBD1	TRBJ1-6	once	TGTGCCAGCAGCCCTGGACAGGGGGGCAATTCACCCCTCCACTTT	CASSPGQGGNSPLHF
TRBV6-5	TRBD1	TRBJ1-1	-	TGTGCCAGCAGAGGTACAGGGGGTTCTTACGCTGAAGCTTTCTTT	CASRGTGGSYAEAFF
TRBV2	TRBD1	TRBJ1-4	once	TGTGCCAGCAGTGGGCAGGGGGCAACTAATGAAAAACTGTTTTTT	CASSGQGATNEKLFF
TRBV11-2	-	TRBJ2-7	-	TGTGCCAGCAGCCTATTAGCCCCACTTAACTACGAGCAGTACTTC	CASSLLAPLNYEQYF
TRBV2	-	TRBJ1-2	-	TGTGCCAGCAGCAGTGTTTATTGGAGTATCCTGGACTATGGCTACACCTTC	CASSSVYWSILDYGYTF
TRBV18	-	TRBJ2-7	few	TGTGCCAGCTCATCAGAGGGGGGGAGCTACGAGCAGTACTTC	CASSSEGGSYEQYF
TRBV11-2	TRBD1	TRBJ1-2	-	TGTGCCAGCAGCTTGGGGCAGGGGGGCGGCTACACCTTC	CASSLGQGGGYTF
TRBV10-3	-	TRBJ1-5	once	TGTGCCATCAGGGGCGACGGGAGTCAGCCCCAGCATTTT	CAIRGDGSQPQHF
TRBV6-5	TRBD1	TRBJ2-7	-	TGTGCCAGCAGGACAGGGGGGGGCACCTACGAGCAGTACTTC	CASRTGGGTYEQYF
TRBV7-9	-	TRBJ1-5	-	TGTGCCAGCAGCTTAGTTGCAGGGATGGGCAATCAGCCCCAGCATTTT	CASSLVAGMGNQPQHF
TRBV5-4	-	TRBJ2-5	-	TGTGCCAGCAGCTTGACCGGTAAAGAGACCCAGTACTTC	CASSLTGKETQYF
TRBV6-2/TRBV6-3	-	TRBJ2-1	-	TGTGCCAGCAGTTACGGGGGTGGCGGGACGGGTGAGCAGTTCTTC	CASSYGGGGTGEQFF
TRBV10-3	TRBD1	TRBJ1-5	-	TGTGCCATCAGGGGACAGATCAATCAGCCCCAGCATTTT	CAIRGQINQPQHF
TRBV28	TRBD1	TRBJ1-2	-	TGTGCCAGCAGCGGAACAGGGGGCGAGGCCTATGGCTACACCTTC	CASSGTGGEAYGYTF
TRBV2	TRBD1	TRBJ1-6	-	TGTGCCAGCAGGGGACAGGGGTTGGGAAATTCACCCCTCCACTTT	CASRGQGLGNSPLHF
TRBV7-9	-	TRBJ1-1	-	TGTGCCAGCAGCTTAGCGGTGGGACTGCAGAACACTGAAGCTTTCTTT	CASSLAVGLQNTEAFF
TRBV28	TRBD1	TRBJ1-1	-	TGTGCCAGCAGGCTACAGGGGGCGGTGAACACTGAAGCTTTCTTT	CASRLQGAVNTEAFF
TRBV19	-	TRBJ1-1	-	TGTGCCAGTAGCCCCGACAGGAGGAACACTGAAGCTTTCTTT	CASSPDRRNTEAFF
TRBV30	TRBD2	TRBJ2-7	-	TGTGCCTGGTCCGCGGGGGGGTTTAGGTCCTACGAGCAGTACTTC	CAWSAGGFRSYEQYF